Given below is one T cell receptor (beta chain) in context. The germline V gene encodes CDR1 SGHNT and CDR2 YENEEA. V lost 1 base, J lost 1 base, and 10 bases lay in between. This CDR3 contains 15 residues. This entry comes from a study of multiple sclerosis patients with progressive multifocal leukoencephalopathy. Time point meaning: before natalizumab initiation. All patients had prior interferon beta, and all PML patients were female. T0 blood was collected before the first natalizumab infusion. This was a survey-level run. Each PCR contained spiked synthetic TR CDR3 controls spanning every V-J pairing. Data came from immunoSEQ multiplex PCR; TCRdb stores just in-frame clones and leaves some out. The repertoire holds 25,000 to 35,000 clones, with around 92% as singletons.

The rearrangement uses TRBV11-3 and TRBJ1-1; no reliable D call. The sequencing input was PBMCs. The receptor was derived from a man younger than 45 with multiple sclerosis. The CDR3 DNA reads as TGTGCCAGCAGCTTAGCGGTGCGGGGGAACACTGAAGCTTTCTTT. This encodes CASSLAVRGNTEAFF.